This T cell receptor (beta chain) was retrieved from a study of OX40 agonist ivuxolimab in advanced cancers. In the study overall: Ivuxolimab was delivered to patients intravenously every 2 weeks at doses spanning 0.01 to 10 mg/kg. Each dose-escalation patient presented with hepatocellular carcinoma, melanoma, renal cell or head and neck cancer.

Data came from immunoSEQ multiplex PCR; TCRdb stores just in-frame clones and leaves some out. The data contain tens of thousands of clones, roughly 80% of them singletons. For this clone: The target antigen is unknown.

Trimming stripped 0 bases from V and 0 bases from J, with 10 bases between. This CDR3 comprises 15 residues. Germline CDR1 SGHRS, CDR2 YFSETQ. Findings and caveats of the study: The CD4+ and CD8+ T cells in the blood had expanded clonally by week 6 at 0.1 to 3.0 mg/kg. Antigen specificity was not determined for the expanded peripheral T cells.

Sequences were derived from CD4+ or CD8+ T cells sorted from blood, sampled in a trial of the OX40 agonist ivuxolimab. The V call is TRBV5-1, the J call TRBJ2-7; D not resolved. The TCR sequence derives from an adult with an advanced solid tumor such as melanoma, head and neck, liver or kidney cancer. The CDR3 loop is CASSLGASLSYEQYF. The CDR3, as DNA: TGCGCCAGCAGCTTGGGCGCTTCCCTCTCCTACGAGCAGTACTTC.